The 4 T cell receptor beta chains reported below all come from one sample, sequenced in a study of post-analysis software for immune sequencing data. General study points: Patients carried five TRBV segments more frequently than controls did, and TRBV5-6, TRBV5-1 and TRBV20-1 were among them.

These TCRs' antigens remain unknown. Unique-molecular-identifier-tagged TCR beta cDNA libraries were used. TCRdb ran MiXCR on the PCR reads and lists one entry per CDR3 protein. Of around 250,000 distinct CDR3 sequences in the sample, 35% to 40% were seen once. The sample taken for sequencing was blood. The receptors were sampled from a girl under 18 with multiple sclerosis.

This clonotype occurred many times. The V and J genes are TRBV6-2 or TRBV6-3 and TRBJ2-4; no reliable D call. Germline CDR1 is MNHEY and CDR2 is SVGEGT. Trimming stripped 7 bases from V and 10 bases from J, with 17 bases between. This CDR3 has 13 residues. In nucleotides, the CDR3 is TGTGCCAGCAACACCCCTTGGGATCTTATTCAGTACTTC. It codes for CASNTPWDLIQYF.

This sequence joins TRBV7-7 and TRBJ2-5; no firm D call. The germline V and J ends were trimmed by 5 bases and 4 bases, with 14 bases remaining between them. In germline, CDR1 is SSHAT, CDR2 FNYEAQ (reference sequence). The CDR3 is 14 residues long. The CDR3 DNA reads as TGTGCCAGCAGCCAAGGACGGTCGGGAGAGACCCAGTACTTC. Translating it yields CASSQGRSGETQYF.

This clonotype was seen a handful of times. This may be a read error: a much more frequent sequence differs by one nucleotide. This chain connects TRBV20-1 to TRBJ2-5, with 10 bases lining up with TRBD2. CDR1 is DFQATT and CDR2 is SNEGSKA in the germline V gene (reference sequence). This CDR3 is built from 12 residues. Written as DNA, the CDR3 is TGCAGGGCGAGACTAGCGGGAGAGACCCAGTACTTC. Amino acids: CRARLAGETQYF.

This clonotype was counted many times. The chain is built from TRBV29-1 and TRBJ1-1, with a weak D call TRBD1 (5 bases). Per germline, CDR1 SQVTM and CDR2 ANQGSEA. The ends were cut back, 0 bases at V and 3 bases at J, with 17 bases in the middle. The CDR3 is 16 residues long. This chain's CDR3 is CSVEERWEGRDTEAFF. The CDR3 DNA sequence: TGCAGCGTTGAAGAGCGGTGGGAGGGGAGGGACACTGAAGCTTTCTTT.